What follows are 11 T cell receptor beta chains derived from one specimen sequenced in a study of radiotherapy plus CTLA-4 blockade in lung cancer. Method: immunoSEQ multiplex PCR; TCRdb's copy keeps in-frame clones and lacks some. The sample has 43,000 or so clones, 73% seen once; the top ten hold 3.5% to 4%. The sequencing here drew on peripheral blood, taken from a patient treated with radiotherapy plus ipilimumab. These receptors were taken from a human donor with non-small cell lung cancer who had a complete response to radiotherapy plus ipilimumab.

This chain links TRBV2 with TRBJ2-7; 9 bases fit TRBD1. The V gene's germline CDR1 is SNHLY and CDR2 FYNNEI. This CDR3 region has 13 residues. The V gene end was trimmed by 6 bases and the J gene end by 6 bases; junction bases not matched to a gene: 6. CDR3 in DNA: TGTGCCAGCAGGGGGACAGGGCTCGTCGAGCAGTACTTC. This codes for CASRGTGLVEQYF.

The chain links TRBV7-2 to TRBJ1-3; no reliable D call. The CDR3 is 15 residues long. V dropped 5 bases and J dropped 0 bases, with 11 bases sitting between them. Germline V CDR1 and CDR2: SGHTA, FQGNSA. In DNA, the CDR3 is TGTGCCAGCAGCCCAGGAGGCCCCTCTGGAAACACCATATATTTT. This translates into CASSPGGPSGNTIYF.

The rearrangement uses TRBV20-1 and TRBJ2-3, with TRBD2 matching 7 bases. The CDR3 covers 11 residues. V lost 4 bases, J lost 6 bases, and 1 base stayed unmatched. Per germline, CDR1 DFQATT and CDR2 SNEGSKA (reference sequence). CDR3 coding DNA: TGCAGTGCTATTAGCGGGGATACGCAGTATTTT. Translation: CSAISGDTQYF.

The CDR3, as DNA: TGTGCCAGCAGCCCAGGACACAACGAGCAGTACTTC. Its translation: CASSPGHNEQYF. This rearrangement joins TRBV7-9 to TRBJ2-7, with D perhaps matching TRBD1 (5 bases). Trimming stripped 5 bases from V and 5 bases from J, with 10 bases between. The CDR3 covers 12 residues. Germline-derived CDR1 and CDR2 are SEHNR and FQNEAQ (reference sequence).

The chain uses TRBV5-1 and TRBJ1-2; D is unclear. Germline CDR1 is SGHRS and CDR2 is YFSETQ. Trimming cost V 3 bases and J 8 bases, with 8 bases left between them. This CDR3 comprises 11 residues. CDR3 bases: TGCGCCAGCAGCTCGGAGAGGGGCTACACCTTC. It yields the protein CASSSERGYTF. Supplemented by reference TRBV5-1 and TRBJ1-2, the full variable domain reads KAGVTQTPRYLIKTRGQQVTLSCSPISGHRSVSWYQQTPGQGLQFLFEYFSETQRNKGNFPGRFSGRQFSNSRSEMNVSTLELGDSALYLCASSSERGYTFGSGTRLTVV.

This clone was counted between two and nine times. The chain combines TRBV7-9 with TRBJ2-7; a possible D gene is TRBD1 (6 bases). CDR3 length equals 15 residues. V lost 1 base to trimming and J lost 1 base, with 11 bases between them. Germline CDR1 SEHNR, CDR2 FQNEAQ (reference sequence). The CDR3 spells CASSLEQGGSYEQYF. The CDR3 region has the DNA TGTGCCAGCAGCTTAGAACAGGGTGGTTCCTACGAGCAGTACTTC.

V usage is TRBV6-6 and J usage is TRBJ2-1, with D maybe TRBD2 (6 bases). The germline gives CDR1 MNHNY, CDR2 SVGAGI (reference sequence). V dropped 5 bases and J dropped 9 bases, with 20 bases sitting between them. CDR3 length: 15 amino acids. The CDR3 DNA reads TGTGCCAGCAGTGACCCGGGAGTAGGGAGTACTGAGCAGTTCTTC. This gives the protein CASSDPGVGSTEQFF.

The rearrangement uses TRBV5-5 and TRBJ2-4, with D unresolved. The germline gives CDR1 SGHKS, CDR2 YYEKEE (reference sequence). The germline V and J ends were trimmed by 2 bases and 0 bases, with 6 bases remaining between them. The CDR3 is 14 residues long. CDR3 region: CASSFAAAKNIQYF. CDR3 DNA: TGTGCCAGCAGCTTTGCGGCAGCCAAAAACATTCAGTACTTC.

This chain links TRBV29-1 with TRBJ2-3; a possible D gene is TRBD1 (6 bases). The germline V gene encodes CDR1 SQVTM and CDR2 ANQGSEA. V was clipped by 7 bases and J by 0 bases, with 17 bases between them. This CDR3 contains 15 residues. The CDR3 nucleotides read TGCAGCGCTACGACAGGAGCTCATAGCACAGATACGCAGTATTTT. Its translation: CSATTGAHSTDTQYF.

The table lists this clone with a few counts. J is TRBJ1-4 and V is TRBV4-3; 7 nucleotides line up with TRBD1. The germline V gene encodes CDR1 LGHNA and CDR2 YSLEER. This CDR3 is built from 16 residues. With V trimmed by 0 bases and J by 7 bases, 8 bases remained unmatched. The chain's CDR3 is CASSQDGASGGEKLFF. The CDR3 DNA is TGCGCCAGCAGCCAAGATGGTGCGTCAGGGGGTGAAAAACTGTTTTTT.

The genes are TRBV6-1 and TRBJ1-2; D remains unclear. CDR1 and CDR2 (germline): MNHNS, SASEGT. The CDR3 is made up of 13 amino acids. V lost 1 base to trimming and J lost 6 bases, with 9 bases between them. CDR3 residues: CASSEGGWDGYTF. CDR3 nucleotides: TGTGCCAGCAGTGAAGGAGGATGGGATGGCTACACCTTC.